Listed below are T cell receptor beta chains from one sample, sequenced in a study of Ad26.COV2.S vaccination and SARS-CoV-2 variants. Generated by immunoSEQ multiplex PCR, the TCRdb table keeps only in-frame clones and is missing some. This sample carries some 340,000 clones, 70% to 90% of them seen once, and the ten largest clones take approximately 2.2%. Sample: peripheral blood, taken in a trial of Ad26.COV2.S vaccine versus placebo. These receptors all stem from a person aged 18-60 years who received the Ad26.COV2.S COVID-19 vaccine or a placebo. Each CDR3 is given with its conserved first and last residue. The D gene is left open where the match is weak. The size field is filled for only some rows; it gives once, few, many or a size class.

V gene: TRBV28
J gene: TRBJ1-2
clone size: NA
D gene: NA
CDR3 protein: CASKVGDGYTF
CDR3 DNA: TGTGCCAGCAAGGTCGGGGATGGCTACACCTTC

V gene: TRBV6-5
J gene: TRBJ2-7
clone size: NA
D gene: NA
CDR3 protein: CASSSRQDLYF
CDR3 DNA: TGTGCCAGCAGTTCCCGCCAAGATCTGTACTTC

V gene: TRBV6-5
J gene: TRBJ1-5
clone size: NA
D gene: NA
CDR3 protein: CASNQYRVSQPQHF
CDR3 DNA: TGTGCCAGCAACCAATACAGGGTGAGTCAGCCCCAGCATTTT

V gene: TRBV19
J gene: TRBJ2-7
clone size: NA
D gene: NA
CDR3 protein: CASSTSARAAEQYF
CDR3 DNA: TGTGCCAGTAGTACTTCGGCTAGGGCCGCCGAGCAGTACTTC

V gene: TRBV6-2/TRBV6-3
J gene: TRBJ2-1
clone size: NA
D gene: NA
CDR3 protein: CASSYSGVFYNEQFF
CDR3 DNA: TGTGCCAGCAGTTACTCGGGGGTTTTCTACAATGAGCAGTTCTTC

V gene: TRBV28
J gene: TRBJ1-2
clone size: NA
D gene: TRBD1
CDR3 protein: CASSLWTGFYGYTF
CDR3 DNA: TGTGCCAGCAGCCTCTGGACAGGTTTCTATGGCTACACCTTC

V gene: TRBV7-2
J gene: TRBJ2-3
clone size: once
D gene: NA
CDR3 protein: CASSLGVATDTQYF
CDR3 DNA: TGTGCCAGCAGCTTAGGGGTAGCTACAGATACGCAGTATTTT

V gene: TRBV11-2
J gene: TRBJ1-1
clone size: NA
D gene: NA
CDR3 protein: CASSLDGGANTEAFF
CDR3 DNA: TGTGCCAGCAGCTTAGATGGGGGGGCGAACACTGAAGCTTTCTTT

V gene: TRBV14
J gene: TRBJ2-3
clone size: NA
D gene: NA
CDR3 protein: CASSQVGTLTQYF
CDR3 DNA: TGTGCCAGCAGCCAAGTGGGGACTCTTACGCAGTATTTT

V gene: TRBV6-5
J gene: TRBJ1-1
clone size: NA
D gene: TRBD1
CDR3 protein: CATKQGMNTEAFF
CDR3 DNA: TGTGCCACCAAACAGGGGATGAACACTGAAGCTTTCTTT

V gene: TRBV29-1
J gene: TRBJ1-1
clone size: NA
D gene: NA
CDR3 protein: CSVRRSGTEAFF
CDR3 DNA: TGCAGCGTTAGACGTAGTGGGACTGAAGCTTTCTTT

V gene: TRBV30
J gene: TRBJ1-1
clone size: NA
D gene: NA
CDR3 protein: CAYRVKGIVNTEAFF
CDR3 DNA: TGTGCCTACAGGGTTAAGGGCATTGTGAACACTGAAGCTTTCTTT

V gene: TRBV5-1
J gene: TRBJ2-2
clone size: NA
D gene: NA
CDR3 protein: CASSLASGINTGELFF
CDR3 DNA: TGCGCCAGCAGCTTGGCGTCAGGAATTAACACCGGGGAGCTGTTTTTT